This passage covers 13 T cell receptor beta chains from one sample sequenced in a study of CDR3 diversity in severe acne. TCRdb re-called the PCR reads through MiXCR, storing one row per CDR3 protein. The top ten hold around 11% of the sample, which has roughly 100,000 distinct CDR3 sequences, more than 45% seen once. The sequenced material came from blood. These receptors were obtained from a male donor with acne.

The rearrangement uses TRBV6-6 and TRBJ1-2, with 10 bases matching TRBD1. Germline CDR1 MNHNY, CDR2 SVGAGI (reference sequence). V shed 2 bases and J 6 bases; nucleotides not matched to a gene: 6. This CDR3 region has 15 residues. CDR3 coding DNA: TGTGCCAGCAGTTACGGCCCGGGACAGGGGAATGGCTACACCTTC. Its translation: CASSYGPGQGNGYTF.

This clonotype was detected only a few times. The rearrangement links TRBV11-2 to TRBJ2-2; 7 nucleotides line up with TRBD1. Looked up from germline, CDR1 is SGHAT and CDR2 is FQNNGV. This CDR3 has 16 residues. The ends lost 1 base at V and 7 bases at J; junction bases unmatched: 9. The DNA for the CDR3 is TGTGCCAGCAGCTTAGCAGGGGGTATAGGAAGCGGGGAGCTGTTTTTT. It encodes CASSLAGGIGSGELFF.

V gene TRBV7-9 combines with J gene TRBJ2-3; D is possibly TRBD2 (6 bases). This CDR3 contains 14 residues. Germline V CDR1 and CDR2: SEHNR, FQNEAQ (reference sequence). V dropped 6 bases and J dropped 2 bases, with 12 bases sitting between them. CDR3 sequence (DNA): TGTGCCAGCAGTTTGGGCGGGGCCACAGATACGCAGTATTTT. It encodes CASSLGGATDTQYF.

The chain joins TRBV20-1 to TRBJ2-7, with 7 bases fitting TRBD1. The CDR3 sequence is 15 residues long. V was clipped by 1 base and J by 4 bases; unmatched bases: 10. The germline V gene encodes CDR1 DFQATT and CDR2 SNEGSKA (reference sequence). CDR3 region: CSARVTGEADYEQYF. In nucleotides, the CDR3 is TGCAGTGCTAGAGTAACAGGGGAAGCTGATTACGAGCAGTACTTC.

This clonotype was seen a handful of times. The gene calls are TRBV27 and TRBJ1-1, with a tentative D call TRBD1 (5 bases). The ends were cut back, 4 bases at V and 1 base at J, with 13 bases in the middle. The CDR3 contains 15 residues. CDR1 and CDR2 from the germline V gene are MNHEY and SMNVEV (reference sequence). The CDR3 reads CASSSYPGKNTEAFF. The CDR3 DNA sequence: TGTGCCAGCAGTTCCTACCCAGGGAAGAACACTGAAGCTTTCTTT.

This clonotype appeared many times. The CDR3 coding sequence is TGTGCCAGCAGCGTTTCTCTAGCGGGAGAAGACAATGAGCAGTTCTTC. Its protein is CASSVSLAGEDNEQFF. V usage is TRBV9 and J usage is TRBJ2-1; 10 nucleotides agree with TRBD2. CDR1 is SGDLS, CDR2 YYNGEE, per germline. The V gene end was trimmed by 2 bases and the J gene end by 5 bases; junction bases not matched to a gene: 7. The CDR3 is made up of 16 amino acids.

The rearrangement links TRBV11-2 to TRBJ1-1; 7 bases are shared with TRBD1. The germline CDR1 and CDR2 sequences are SGHAT and FQNNGV. Trimming at V came to 4 bases and at J to 5 bases, leaving 4 bases not matched to a gene. This CDR3 has 13 residues. The CDR3: CASSSDRWTEAFF. The CDR3 bases are TGTGCCAGCAGCTCGGACAGGTGGACTGAAGCTTTCTTT.

This clonotype was seen repeatedly, ten times or more. V and J are TRBV14 and TRBJ2-7, with D possibly TRBD1 on 6 matching bases. Per germline, CDR1 SGHDN and CDR2 FVKESK. The CDR3 has 12 amino acids. Trimming left V 8 bases short and J 0 bases short, with 8 bases between. CDR3 amino acids: CASGQSSYEQYF. The CDR3 DNA reads TGTGCCAGCGGACAGAGCTCCTACGAGCAGTACTTC.

The chain recombines TRBV27 with TRBJ2-7; 11 bases are a match to TRBD2. The CDR3 runs 15 residues. The J segment lost 3 bases and the V segment lost 7 bases, leaving 8 bases of the junction unmatched. Germline assignment: CDR1 MNHEY and CDR2 SMNVEV (reference sequence). CDR3 region: CASKTTSGSIYEQYF. CDR3 coding DNA: TGTGCCAGCAAAACTACTAGCGGGAGTATCTACGAGCAGTACTTC.

This clonotype was observed many times. The chain carries TRBV10-3 and TRBJ2-2; 11 bases match TRBD1. After removal of 10 bases from V and 4 bases from J, the junction contained 5 bases not matched to a gene. This CDR3 is 14 amino acids long. From germline, CDR1 is ENHRY and CDR2 SYGVKD. The CDR3 spells CATRTGGSTGELFF. The CDR3 DNA reads TGTGCCACCCGGACAGGGGGCAGCACCGGGGAGCTGTTTTTT.

This clonotype appeared many times. The chain combines TRBV10-3 with TRBJ1-1; D is perhaps TRBD1 (6 bases). The CDR3 runs to 15 residues. Trimming took off 3 bases at V and 5 bases at J, with 16 bases between the two ends. In germline, CDR1 is ENHRY, CDR2 SYGVKD. CDR3 bases: TGTGCCATCAGTGAACTACAGGGAGGAGGTACTGAAGCTTTCTTT. Translated: CAISELQGGGTEAFF.

The rearrangement links TRBV7-9 to TRBJ1-3; D unresolved. Germline values: CDR1 SEHNR, CDR2 FQNEAQ (reference sequence). Trimming removed 4 bases at V and 0 bases at J, with 4 bases between. The CDR3 covers 13 residues. The CDR3 DNA reads as TGTGCCAGCAGCTATGTCTCTGGAAACACCATATATTTT. Protein sequence: CASSYVSGNTIYF. The variable domain in full, with the rest retrieved from reference TRBV7-9 and TRBJ1-3, is DTGVSQNPRHKITKRGQNVTFRCDPISEHNRLYWYRQTLGQGPEFLTYFQNEAQLEKSRLLSDRFSAERPKGSFSTLEIQRTEQGDSAMYLCASSYVSGNTIYFGEGSWLTVV.

This chain uses TRBV7-9 with TRBJ1-1; D is uncertain. Trimming stripped 8 bases from V and 2 bases from J, with 3 bases between. This CDR3 has 10 residues. Germline CDR1 and CDR2: SEHNR and FQNEAQ (reference sequence). The CDR3 region is CASANTEAFF. CDR3 DNA: TGTGCCAGCGCTAACACTGAAGCTTTCTTT.